A single sample gave rise to the 16 T cell receptor beta chains below, sequenced in a study of spatial heterogeneity in lung cancer. Study results and limitations: The study found that expanded intratumoral alpha and beta TCR counts tracked tumor mutation counts.

Time point defined: sample taken at primary tumor resection. No antigen has been identified for these receptors. TCRdb called the 5' RACE reads again in MiXCR, with one record for every CDR3 protein. The sample holds 7,800 or so distinct CDR3 sequences, under 8.5% seen once. Sequenced here: lung tumor tissue, sampled at surgery. These receptors originate from a male donor with early-stage non-small cell lung cancer.

The sample holds a few counts of this clonotype. This beta chain turned up in a library designed for alpha chains; as an off-target read, its abundance says little. This sequence joins TRBV12-3 or TRBV12-4 and TRBJ1-4; 9 bases line up with TRBD1. This CDR3 spans 14 amino acids. V gave up 4 bases and J gave up 8 bases; unmatched junction bases: 5. CDR3 sequence: CASSSGQGKEKLFF. The DNA of the CDR3 is TGTGCCAGCAGTTCGGGACAGGGAAAGGAAAAACTGTTTTTT.

This clonotype counts as medium-sized. A library prepared for alpha chains yielded this beta chain as an off-target read; its size is of little meaning. This chain links TRBV4-2 with TRBJ2-5; TRBD2 matches 11 bases. Germline lookup yields CDR1 LGHNA and CDR2 YNFKEQ. The CDR3 covers 18 residues. V shed 1 base and J 2 bases; nucleotides not matched to a gene: 9. Here the CDR3 reads CASSQGGGTSGEQETQYF. For the CDR3, the DNA is TGTGCCAGCAGCCAAGGGGGGGGGACTAGCGGAGAACAAGAGACCCAGTACTTC.

As concerns this clonotype: For a library built for alpha chains, this beta chain is a stray read; little rests on its size. CDR3 in DNA: TGCAGTGGGGGCTTCCAAGAGACCCAGTACTTC. Its translation: CSGGFQETQYF. V and J are TRBV20-1 and TRBJ2-5; tentative D call: TRBD1 (5 bases). The CDR3 covers 11 residues. Germline values: CDR1 DFQATT, CDR2 SNEGSKA (reference sequence). Trimming cost V 7 bases and J 1 base, with 7 bases left between them.

This clonotype was detected ten times or more. Little can be read into the size of this beta chain, an off-target read in a library designed for alpha chains. CDR3 sequence reads: CASSSGLAEPYNEQFF. The CDR3 DNA follows: TGTGCCAGCAGTTCTGGACTAGCGGAACCCTACAATGAGCAGTTCTTC. This chain joins TRBV6-2 or TRBV6-3 and TRBJ2-1; 10 positions match TRBD2. Germline CDR1 and CDR2: MNHEY and SVGEGT. J lost 2 bases, V lost 4 bases, and 5 bases had no gene match. This CDR3 region has 16 residues.

This clonotype was seen repeatedly, ten times or more. With the library built for alpha chains, this beta chain is off target and its frequency is not meaningful. DNA of the CDR3: TGCGCCAGCAGCTCGGACACCCTAGGATCTGGAAACACCATATATTTT. Encoded protein: CASSSDTLGSGNTIYF. V and J are TRBV5-1 and TRBJ1-3, with TRBD1 as a possible D gene (5 bases). CDR1 is SGHRS and CDR2 is YFSETQ in the germline V gene. The CDR3 is 16 residues long. Trimming cost V 3 bases and J 1 base, with 14 bases left between them.

By share, this clonotype ranks as medium-sized (0.01 to 0.1%). Found in a library prepared for alpha chains, this beta chain is an off-target read, and its abundance has little meaning. The V and J genes are TRBV29-1 and TRBJ2-5; 9 bases agree with TRBD2. The CDR3 length is 11 residues. Germline trimming cut 7 bases from V and 6 bases from J; bases unmatched to any gene: 3. Germline CDR1 reads SQVTM; CDR2 reads ANQGSEA. For the CDR3, the DNA is TGCAGCGGCAGCGGGAGGCAGACCCAGTACTTC. Residues: CSGSGRQTQYF.

This clonotype was detected many times. This beta chain turned up in a library designed for alpha chains; as an off-target read, its abundance says little. The chain links TRBV6-2 or TRBV6-3 to TRBJ1-4; TRBD1 might be the D (5 bases). Trimming stripped 4 bases from V and 10 bases from J, with 16 bases between. Germline V gives CDR1 MNHEY, CDR2 SVGEGT. The CDR3 spans 14 residues. The chain's CDR3 is CASSWGSNDGKLFF. The CDR3 DNA follows: TGTGCCAGCAGTTGGGGCAGTAATGACGGAAAACTGTTTTTT.

There are a few counts of this clonotype. This beta chain came through as a stray read in a library set up for alpha chains, and its size says little. This chain uses TRBV12-3 or TRBV12-4 with TRBJ1-5; D not resolved. The V and J ends lost 5 bases and 2 bases respectively, with 4 bases between them. The CDR3 totals 12 residues. This chain's CDR3 is CASSLGNQPQHF. The CDR3 coding sequence is TGTGCCAGCAGTCTAGGCAATCAGCCCCAGCATTTT.

This clonotype is termed medium-sized. With the library built for alpha chains, this beta chain is off target and its frequency is not meaningful. The rearrangement links TRBV5-1 to TRBJ2-1, with D unresolved. In germline, CDR1 is SGHRS, CDR2 YFSETQ. With 0 bases removed from V and 6 bases from J, the gap between germline ends came to 4 bases. The CDR3 runs to 12 residues. CDR3 in amino acids: CASSLAGNEQFF. The CDR3 nucleotides read TGCGCCAGCAGCTTGGCGGGCAATGAGCAGTTCTTC.

This clonotype was observed many times. The library was prepared for alpha chains; this beta chain is a stray read, so its frequency means little. CDR3 in amino acids: CAWGGTSQDTQYF. CDR3 DNA: TGTGCCTGGGGGGGGACTTCGCAAGATACGCAGTATTTT. The chain carries TRBV30 and TRBJ2-3; a weak D match, TRBD2 (6 bases). Looked up from germline, CDR1 is GTSNPN and CDR2 is SVGIG (reference sequence). V was clipped by 5 bases and J by 5 bases, with 14 bases between them. The CDR3 length is 13 residues.

By its share, this clonotype is medium-sized. With the library built for alpha chains, this beta chain is off target and its frequency is not meaningful. V gene TRBV29-1 combines with J gene TRBJ2-5; D remains unclear. The germline V gene has CDR1 SQVTM and CDR2 ANQGSEA. V lost 3 bases to trimming and J lost 4 bases, with 12 bases between them. This CDR3 comprises 13 residues. In DNA form, the CDR3 reads TGCAGCGTTGAGGCTAAGAGGAGAGAGACCCAGTACTTC. Amino acids: CSVEAKRRETQYF.

By share of the sample, this clonotype is medium-sized (0.01 to 0.1%). In a library made to pick up alpha chains, this beta chain is a stray read with a size that means little. This chain uses TRBV7-3 with TRBJ2-3, with D possibly matching TRBD2 (6 bases). The ends were cut back, 2 bases at V and 3 bases at J, with 15 bases in the middle. CDR1 is SGHTA, CDR2 FQGTGA, per germline. The CDR3 loop spans 16 amino acids. Here the CDR3 DNA reads TGTGCCAGCAGCTTATTCGGCGGGGACCCTACAGATACGCAGTATTTT. It translates to CASSLFGGDPTDTQYF.

This clonotype was observed at least ten times. This beta chain is a stray sequence in a library constructed for alpha chains; its clone size is not meaningful. The V and J genes are TRBV4-1 and TRBJ2-5, with D uncertain. CDR3 size: 16 residues. Trimming pared 4 bases from V and 2 bases from J, leaving 17 bases between. CDR1 MGHRA and CDR2 YSYEKL come from the germline V gene. CDR3 sequence (DNA): TGCGCCAGCAGCCCCTTCGGTGGCAGCCGACAAGAGACCCAGTACTTC. Residues: CASSPFGGSRQETQYF.

Sample share makes this clonotype medium-sized. Since the library was made to target alpha chains, this beta chain is a stray read and its abundance is not meaningful. The rearrangement uses TRBV11-2 and TRBJ2-5, with a tentative D call TRBD2 (6 bases). CDR1 is SGHAT and CDR2 is FQNNGV in the germline V gene. V was trimmed by 0 bases and J by 4 bases, leaving 12 bases between them. The CDR3 totals 15 residues. The chain's CDR3 is CASSLDGPGGETQYF. The CDR3 DNA reads TGTGCCAGCAGCTTAGATGGTCCCGGGGGAGAGACCCAGTACTTC.

This clonotype was seen at least ten times. The library was designed around alpha chains, so this beta chain is a stray read whose abundance carries little weight. The rearrangement joins TRBV5-4 to TRBJ2-1; D call uncertain. Germline V gene sequence: CDR1 SGHNT, CDR2 YYREEE (reference sequence). V was pared by 2 bases and J by 0 bases, with 9 bases between. The CDR3 has 15 residues. CDR3 in DNA: TGTGCCAGCAGCTTTACGTTGAGCTCCTACAATGAGCAGTTCTTC. It specifies CASSFTLSSYNEQFF.

As for this clonotype: Because this beta chain is a stray read in a library intended to capture alpha chains, its abundance should not be given much weight. The chain uses TRBV28 and TRBJ2-5, with unresolved D. V lost 3 bases and J 3 bases, leaving 20 bases between the germline ends. The CDR3 runs to 17 residues. Germline CDR1 MDHEN, CDR2 SYDVKM. CDR3 nucleotides: TGTGCCAGCAGTTTCTGGCCCTCAAGTGGTAGGAAAGAGACCCAGTACTTC. Residues: CASSFWPSSGRKETQYF.